These T cell receptor beta chains were read from a single sample in a study of naive and memory T cell subsets. TCRdb recomputed calls from the UMI-ligation and nested PCR reads with MiXCR, one row per CDR3 protein. The sample shows more than 120,000 distinct CDR3 sequences, about 20% of them seen only once. Sequences were obtained from naive CD8+ T cells from blood. These receptors were taken from a human donor in good health. Each CDR3 is given with its conserved first and last residue. D genes are given only for firm matches. Some rows mark clone size as missing; the rest say once, few, many or name a class of expanded clone.

J gene	clone size	D gene	V gene	CDR3 protein	CDR3 DNA
TRBJ2-7	few	-	TRBV4-1	CASSQGGRDYEQYF	TGCGCCAGCAGCCAAGGAGGCAGAGACTACGAGCAGTACTTC
TRBJ2-1	-	-	TRBV28	CASSSNPRSYNEQFF	TGTGCCAGCAGCTCTAACCCCCGCTCCTACAATGAGCAGTTCTTC
TRBJ1-1	few	-	TRBV6-5	CASSYLQRGTEAFF	TGTGCCAGCAGTTACCTCCAAAGGGGTACTGAAGCTTTCTTT
TRBJ2-7	-	TRBD1	TRBV5-1	CASSEDRGLYEQYF	TGCGCCAGCAGCGAAGACAGGGGGCTGTACGAGCAGTACTTC
TRBJ2-1	few	TRBD1	TRBV2	CASSESWTGMYNEQFF	TGTGCCAGCAGTGAAAGCTGGACAGGGATGTACAATGAGCAGTTCTTC
TRBJ1-2	-	-	TRBV6-6	CASSYTVNYGYTF	TGTGCCAGCAGTTACACAGTAAACTATGGCTACACCTTC
TRBJ2-1	-	-	TRBV28	CASSLRGEGPYNEQFF	TGTGCCAGCAGTTTAAGGGGGGAGGGCCCGTACAATGAGCAGTTCTTC
TRBJ2-7	-	TRBD2	TRBV12-3/TRBV12-4	CASSPDVGLAGLYEQYF	TGTGCCAGCAGTCCGGACGTTGGGCTAGCGGGGCTTTACGAGCAGTACTTC
TRBJ2-1	once	-	TRBV12-5	CASGSPADTGLISNEQFF	TGTGCTAGTGGTTCCCCAGCCGACACAGGGTTAATTAGCAATGAGCAGTTCTTC
TRBJ2-7	-	-	TRBV13	CASSLGSEQYF	TGTGCCAGCAGCTTAGGGAGCGAGCAGTACTTC
TRBJ2-6	-	-	TRBV4-1	CASSQMTGRGANVLTF	TGCGCCAGCAGCCAGATGACAGGACGTGGGGCCAACGTCCTGACTTTC
TRBJ2-7	few	TRBD1	TRBV19	CASSRGQGDEQYF	TGTGCCAGTAGTAGAGGACAGGGCGACGAGCAGTACTTC
TRBJ2-2	-	-	TRBV7-6	CASSFVANTGELFF	TGTGCCAGCAGCTTCGTGGCGAACACCGGGGAGCTGTTTTTT
TRBJ2-7	few	-	TRBV28	CASSLTRGEQYF	TGTGCCAGCAGTTTAACGAGGGGCGAGCAGTACTTC
TRBJ2-7	few	-	TRBV7-8	CASSFASREQYF	TGTGCCAGCAGCTTCGCTAGCCGCGAGCAGTACTTC
TRBJ2-1	-	-	TRBV5-5	CASRSYGTSPNEQFF	TGTGCCAGCAGGAGTTACGGGACATCCCCCAATGAGCAGTTCTTC
TRBJ2-7	-	-	TRBV5-4	CASSLTTGNEQYF	TGTGCCAGCAGCTTGACAACAGGGAACGAGCAGTACTTC
TRBJ1-2	few	-	TRBV29-1	CSVEREGRGYGYTF	TGCAGCGTTGAACGGGAGGGAAGGGGCTATGGCTACACCTTC
TRBJ1-5	few	-	TRBV9	CASSVGEGGNQPQHF	TGTGCCAGCAGCGTAGGTGAGGGAGGCAATCAGCCCCAGCATTTT
TRBJ1-5	-	-	TRBV2	CASSEDGDQPQHF	TGTGCCAGCAGTGAAGACGGAGATCAGCCCCAGCATTTT
TRBJ2-7	-	-	TRBV12-3/TRBV12-4	CASSKTDYEQYF	TGTGCCAGCAGCAAGACAGACTACGAGCAGTACTTC
TRBJ2-3	few	TRBD1	TRBV2	CASTPGTDFTDTQYF	TGTGCCAGCACCCCCGGGACAGACTTCACAGATACGCAGTATTTT
TRBJ1-3	few	-	TRBV28	CASSFQRIGNTIYF	TGTGCCAGCAGTTTCCAGAGGATCGGAAACACCATATATTTT
TRBJ1-3	few	-	TRBV9	CASSGGETGNTIYF	TGTGCCAGCAGCGGGGGGGAGACCGGAAACACCATATATTTT
TRBJ2-7	-	TRBD2	TRBV9	CASSHSPTSGSSYEQYF	TGTGCCAGCAGCCACTCGCCGACTAGCGGGAGCTCCTACGAGCAGTACTTC
TRBJ2-5	-	TRBD2	TRBV7-9	CASSARLAREETQYF	TGTGCCAGCAGCGCTCGACTAGCGCGTGAAGAGACCCAGTACTTC
TRBJ1-2	many	TRBD1	TRBV27	CASRNPSGGSGYTF	TGTGCCAGCAGGAATCCGTCAGGGGGCAGTGGCTACACCTTC
TRBJ2-1	-	-	TRBV5-1	CASSLGDLYNEQFF	TGCGCCAGCAGCTTGGGAGACCTCTACAATGAGCAGTTCTTC
TRBJ2-1	-	-	TRBV30	CAWCTGNEQFF	TGTGCCTGGTGTACAGGGAATGAGCAGTTCTTC
TRBJ2-1	-	TRBD2	TRBV6-5	CASSYAPDILAGVGSAKQFF	TGTGCCAGCAGTTACGCCCCCGATATACTAGCGGGAGTGGGAAGCGCTAAGCAGTTCTTC
TRBJ2-1	-	TRBD1	TRBV29-1	CSVWGRDRSNEQFF	TGCAGCGTGTGGGGCCGGGACAGGTCGAATGAGCAGTTCTTC
TRBJ2-1	-	TRBD2	TRBV10-3	CAISPLGTSGSNEQFF	TGTGCCATCAGTCCCCTGGGGACTAGCGGGTCTAATGAGCAGTTCTTC
TRBJ1-2	few	-	TRBV6-6	CASSYQPGDPNYGYTF	TGTGCCAGCAGTTATCAGCCAGGAGATCCTAACTATGGCTACACCTTC
TRBJ2-7	-	-	TRBV28	CASRTPTDGFYEQYF	TGTGCCAGCAGAACACCAACGGACGGGTTCTACGAGCAGTACTTC
TRBJ2-3	-	TRBD1	TRBV28	CASSSNRGRVTQYF	TGTGCCAGCAGTTCCAACAGGGGACGGGTTACGCAGTATTTT
TRBJ2-7	-	TRBD1	TRBV29-1	CSVINDRDGFSYEQYF	TGCAGCGTGATTAACGACAGGGATGGATTCTCCTACGAGCAGTACTTC
TRBJ1-5	-	-	TRBV6-5	CASSTTDSNQPQHF	TGTGCCAGCAGTACGACAGATAGCAATCAGCCCCAGCATTTT
TRBJ2-1	few	TRBD2	TRBV6-6	CASRTSGNEQFF	TGTGCCAGTAGAACTAGCGGGAATGAGCAGTTCTTC
TRBJ2-3	few	-	TRBV28	CASGAYGAAQDTQYF	TGTGCCAGTGGGGCTTACGGTGCCGCACAGGATACGCAGTATTTT
TRBJ1-6	-	-	TRBV6-1	CASTERNTGIYSPLHF	TGTGCCAGCACCGAAAGAAATACAGGGATCTATTCACCCCTCCACTTT
TRBJ1-1	-	-	TRBV12-3/TRBV12-4	CASSLVGPMNTEAFF	TGTGCCAGCAGTTTAGTAGGACCTATGAACACTGAAGCTTTCTTT
TRBJ1-1	few	-	TRBV5-1	CASSSWRSGEEAFF	TGCGCCAGCAGCTCGTGGAGGTCGGGGGAAGAAGCTTTCTTT
TRBJ2-7	few	-	TRBV28	CASSFEQSDEQYF	TGTGCCAGCAGTTTTGAACAGTCCGACGAGCAGTACTTC
TRBJ2-1	few	-	TRBV29-1	CSVFISKDTPSTYNEQFF	TGCAGCGTTTTCATATCAAAGGACACCCCTTCCACCTACAATGAGCAGTTCTTC
TRBJ2-2	few	-	TRBV29-1	CSVAWGTGELFF	TGCAGCGTTGCCTGGGGGACCGGGGAGCTGTTTTTT
TRBJ2-3	-	-	TRBV11-2	CASSLDRDVQYF	TGTGCCAGCAGCTTAGATCGGGACGTGCAGTATTTT
TRBJ2-4	few	-	TRBV5-6	CASNPRGEAKNIQYF	TGTGCCAGCAATCCCAGGGGGGAAGCCAAAAACATTCAGTACTTC
TRBJ1-5	-	-	TRBV30	CAWSPGHHSNQPQHF	TGTGCCTGGAGTCCCGGACACCACAGCAATCAGCCCCAGCATTTT
TRBJ2-3	few	-	TRBV20-1	CSQKPTTSWGPDTQYF	TGCAGTCAAAAACCGACAACCTCGTGGGGGCCAGATACGCAGTATTTT
TRBJ1-4	-	-	TRBV5-1	CASSPSQGTEGEKLFF	TGCGCCAGCAGCCCCAGTCAAGGAACCGAAGGGGAAAAACTGTTTTTT
TRBJ2-1	-	-	TRBV29-1	CSVELPSYNEQFF	TGCAGCGTTGAATTACCCAGTTACAATGAGCAGTTCTTC
TRBJ1-6	-	TRBD1	TRBV4-1	CASKPGTGDNSPLHF	TGCGCCAGCAAGCCTGGGACAGGGGATAATTCACCCCTCCACTTT
TRBJ1-5	few	-	TRBV27	CASSSSSGEPQHF	TGTGCCAGCAGTTCATCGTCGGGGGAGCCCCAGCATTTT
TRBJ2-5	few	-	TRBV28	CASSPTGRQETQYF	TGTGCCAGCAGTCCGACAGGCCGGCAAGAGACCCAGTACTTC
TRBJ2-3	-	TRBD2	TRBV12-5	CASGNIAGVADTQYF	TGTGCTAGTGGGAACATAGCGGGAGTAGCAGATACGCAGTATTTT
TRBJ1-4	-	-	TRBV7-2	CASSLPTLGDEKLFF	TGTGCCAGCAGCTTACCGACCCTAGGAGATGAAAAACTGTTTTTT
TRBJ2-1	few	-	TRBV2	CASKGAYNEQFF	TGTGCCAGCAAGGGGGCCTACAATGAGCAGTTCTTC
TRBJ2-3	few	-	TRBV10-3	CAISEGALGIDTQYF	TGTGCCATCAGTGAAGGAGCCCTCGGGATAGATACGCAGTATTTT
TRBJ1-3	-	-	TRBV9	CASSPRATGNTIYF	TGTGCCAGCAGCCCACGAGCGACTGGAAACACCATATATTTT
TRBJ2-7	-	TRBD1	TRBV12-3/TRBV12-4	CASSPTTGGYEQYF	TGTGCCAGCAGTCCGACGACAGGGGGCTACGAGCAGTACTTC